The clone carrying this TCR beta chain was detected only a few times. Its target is not known. This entry is derived from a study of T cell repertoires in cytomegalovirus infection. Study as a whole: CMV infection together with matching HLA type was indicated by public TCR beta signatures. The study's findings and limits: The response measured ex vivo was dominated by TCR beta clonotypes (HLA-C-restricted and CMV-specific).

Using its own MiXCR run on the reads, TCRdb lists one record per CDR3 protein. The data hold around 450,000 distinct CDR3 sequences, with over 9% observed a single time. The CDR3 extends over 15 amino acids. J gave up 4 bases and V 5 bases, and 5 bases lay outside the gene matches. CDR1 is DFQATT and CDR2 is SNEGSKA in the germline V gene (reference sequence). The V and J genes are TRBV20-1 and TRBJ2-1; 13 bases match TRBD2. The material sequenced was PBMCs. The source of this sequence is a human donor in good health (CMV status not recorded). Some clones in this sample may be carry-over from other donors' samples. CDR3 loop: CSARRGLAGYNEQFF. DNA of the CDR3: TGCAGTGCTCGCAGGGGACTAGCGGGATACAATGAGCAGTTCTTC.